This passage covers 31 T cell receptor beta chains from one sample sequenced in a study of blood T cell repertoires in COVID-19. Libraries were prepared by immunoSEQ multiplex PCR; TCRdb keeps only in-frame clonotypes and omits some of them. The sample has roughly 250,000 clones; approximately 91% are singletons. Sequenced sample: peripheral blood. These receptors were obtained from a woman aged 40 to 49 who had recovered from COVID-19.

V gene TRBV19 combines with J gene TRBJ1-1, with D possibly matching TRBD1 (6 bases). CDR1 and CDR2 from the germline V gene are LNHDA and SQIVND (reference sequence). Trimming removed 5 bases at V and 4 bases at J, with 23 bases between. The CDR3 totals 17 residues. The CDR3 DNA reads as TGTGCCAGTAGTGTATTTTCAAACAGGGCCGGTGGCACTGAAGCTTTCTTT. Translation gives CASSVFSNRAGGTEAFF.

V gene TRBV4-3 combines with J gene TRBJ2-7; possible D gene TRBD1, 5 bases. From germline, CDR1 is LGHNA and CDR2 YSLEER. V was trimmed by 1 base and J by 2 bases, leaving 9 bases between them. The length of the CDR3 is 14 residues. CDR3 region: CASSQGGPPYEQYF. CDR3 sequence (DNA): TGCGCCAGCAGCCAAGGGGGCCCCCCCTACGAGCAGTACTTC.

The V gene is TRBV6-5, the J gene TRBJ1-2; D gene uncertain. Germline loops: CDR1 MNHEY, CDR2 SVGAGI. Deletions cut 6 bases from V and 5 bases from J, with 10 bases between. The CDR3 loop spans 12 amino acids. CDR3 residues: CASSQQSYGYTF. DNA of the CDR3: TGTGCCAGCAGCCAACAGAGTTATGGCTACACCTTC.

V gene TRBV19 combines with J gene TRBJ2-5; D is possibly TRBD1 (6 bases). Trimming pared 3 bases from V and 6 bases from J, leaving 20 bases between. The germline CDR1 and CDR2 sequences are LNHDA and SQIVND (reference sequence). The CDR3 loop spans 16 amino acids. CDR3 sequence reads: CASSIAGAKVLKTQYF. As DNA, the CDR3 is TGTGCCAGTAGTATCGCAGGGGCTAAGGTTTTGAAGACCCAGTACTTC. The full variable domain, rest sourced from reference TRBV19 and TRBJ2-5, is DGGITQSPKYLFRKEGQNVTLSCEQNLNHDAMYWYRQDPGQGLRLIYYSQIVNDFQKGDIAEGYSVSREKKESFPLTVTSAQKNPTAFYLCASSIAGAKVLKTQYFGPGTRLLVL.

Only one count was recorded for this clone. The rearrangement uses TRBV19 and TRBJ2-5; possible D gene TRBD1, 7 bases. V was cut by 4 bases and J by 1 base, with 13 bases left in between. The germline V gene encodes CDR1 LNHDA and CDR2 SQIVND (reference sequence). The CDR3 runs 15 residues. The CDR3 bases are TGTGCCAGTAGTAGACGACAGGGAGGCCAAGAGACCCAGTACTTC. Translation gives CASSRRQGGQETQYF.

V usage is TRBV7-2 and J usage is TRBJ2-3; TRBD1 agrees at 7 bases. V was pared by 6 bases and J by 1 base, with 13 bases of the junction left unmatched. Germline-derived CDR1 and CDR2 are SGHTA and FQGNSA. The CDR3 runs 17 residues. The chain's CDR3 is CASRSRGLILGTDTQYF. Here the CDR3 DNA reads TGTGCCAGCAGATCGAGGGGGCTTATATTGGGCACAGATACGCAGTATTTT.

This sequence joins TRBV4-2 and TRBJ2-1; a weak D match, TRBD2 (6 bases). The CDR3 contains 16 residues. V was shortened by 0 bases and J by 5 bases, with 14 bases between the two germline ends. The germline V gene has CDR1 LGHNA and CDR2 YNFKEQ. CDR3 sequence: CASSQDATRSNNEQFF. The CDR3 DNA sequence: TGTGCCAGCAGCCAAGATGCGACTAGAAGTAACAATGAGCAGTTCTTC.

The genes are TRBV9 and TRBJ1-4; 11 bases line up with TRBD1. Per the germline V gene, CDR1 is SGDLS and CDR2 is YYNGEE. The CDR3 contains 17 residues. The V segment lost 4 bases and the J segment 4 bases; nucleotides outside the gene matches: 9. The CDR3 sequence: CASSRDRGDLGNEKLFF. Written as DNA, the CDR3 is TGTGCCAGCAGCCGGGACAGGGGGGATTTAGGTAATGAAAAACTGTTTTTT.

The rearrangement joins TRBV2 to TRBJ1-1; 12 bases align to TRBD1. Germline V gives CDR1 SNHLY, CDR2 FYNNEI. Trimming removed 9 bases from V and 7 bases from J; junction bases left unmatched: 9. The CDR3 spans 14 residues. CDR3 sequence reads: CASTGTGGGGEAFF. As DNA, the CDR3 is TGTGCCAGTACGGGGACAGGGGGCGGAGGTGAAGCTTTCTTT.

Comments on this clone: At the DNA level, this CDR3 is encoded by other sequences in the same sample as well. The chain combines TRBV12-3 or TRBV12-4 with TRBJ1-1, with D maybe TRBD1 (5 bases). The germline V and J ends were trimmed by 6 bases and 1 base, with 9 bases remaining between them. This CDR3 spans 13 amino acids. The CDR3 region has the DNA TGTGCCAGCAGGCCAACAGGGAACACTGAAGCTTTCTTT. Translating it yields CASRPTGNTEAFF.

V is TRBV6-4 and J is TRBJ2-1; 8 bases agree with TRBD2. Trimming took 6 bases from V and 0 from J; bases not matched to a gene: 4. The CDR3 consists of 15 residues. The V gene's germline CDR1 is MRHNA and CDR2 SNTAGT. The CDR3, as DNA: TGTGCCAGCAGCTTTACTAGCGGCTCCTACAATGAGCAGTTCTTC. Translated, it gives CASSFTSGSYNEQFF.

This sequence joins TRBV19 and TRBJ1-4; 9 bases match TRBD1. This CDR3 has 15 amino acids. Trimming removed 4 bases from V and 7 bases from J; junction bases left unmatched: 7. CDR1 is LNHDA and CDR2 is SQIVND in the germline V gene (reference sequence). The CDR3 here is CASSTLDRGAEKLFF. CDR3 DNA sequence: TGTGCCAGTAGTACCCTGGACAGGGGTGCTGAAAAACTGTTTTTT.

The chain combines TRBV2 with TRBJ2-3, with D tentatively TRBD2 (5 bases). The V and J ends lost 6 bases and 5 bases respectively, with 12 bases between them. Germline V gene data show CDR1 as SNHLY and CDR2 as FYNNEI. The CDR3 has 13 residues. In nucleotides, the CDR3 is TGTGCCAGCAGCAAGGAGGACTTAGATACGCAGTATTTT. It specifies CASSKEDLDTQYF. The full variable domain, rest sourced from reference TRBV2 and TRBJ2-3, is EPEVTQTPSHQVTQMGQEVILRCVPISNHLYFYWYRQILGQKVEFLVSFYNNEISEKSEIFDDQFSVERPDGSNFTLKIRSTKLEDSAMYFCASSKEDLDTQYFGPGTRLTVL.

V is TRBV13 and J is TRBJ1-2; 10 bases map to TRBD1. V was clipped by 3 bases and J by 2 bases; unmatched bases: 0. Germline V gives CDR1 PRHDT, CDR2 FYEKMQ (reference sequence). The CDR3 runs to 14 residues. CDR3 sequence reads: CASSLGQGNYGYTF. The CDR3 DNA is TGTGCCAGCAGCTTGGGACAGGGGAACTATGGCTACACCTTC.

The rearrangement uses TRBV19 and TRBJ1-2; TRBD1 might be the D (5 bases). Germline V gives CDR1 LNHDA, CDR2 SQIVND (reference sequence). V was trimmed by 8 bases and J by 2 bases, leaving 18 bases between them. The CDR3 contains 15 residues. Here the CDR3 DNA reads TGTGCCAGTCGGCCCAGGGAAGGGGAAAACTATGGCTACACCTTC. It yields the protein CASRPREGENYGYTF.

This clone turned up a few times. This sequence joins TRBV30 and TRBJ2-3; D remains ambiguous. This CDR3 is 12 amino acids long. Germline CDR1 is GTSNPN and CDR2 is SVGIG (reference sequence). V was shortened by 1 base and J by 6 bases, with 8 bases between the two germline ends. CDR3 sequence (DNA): TGTGCCTGGAGTGGATTGGAGGATACGCAGTATTTT. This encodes CAWSGLEDTQYF.

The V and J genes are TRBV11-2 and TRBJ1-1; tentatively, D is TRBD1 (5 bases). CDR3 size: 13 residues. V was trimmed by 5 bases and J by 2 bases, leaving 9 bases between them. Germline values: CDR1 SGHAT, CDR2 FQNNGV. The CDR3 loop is CASSEGENTEAFF. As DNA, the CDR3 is TGTGCCAGCAGCGAAGGGGAAAACACTGAAGCTTTCTTT.

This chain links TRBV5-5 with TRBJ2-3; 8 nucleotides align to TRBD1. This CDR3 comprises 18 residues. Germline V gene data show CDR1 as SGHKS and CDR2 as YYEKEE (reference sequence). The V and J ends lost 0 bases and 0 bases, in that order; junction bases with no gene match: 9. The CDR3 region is CASSLGGTGGRSTDTQYF. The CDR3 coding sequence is TGTGCCAGCAGCTTGGGGGGGACAGGAGGAAGGAGCACAGATACGCAGTATTTT.

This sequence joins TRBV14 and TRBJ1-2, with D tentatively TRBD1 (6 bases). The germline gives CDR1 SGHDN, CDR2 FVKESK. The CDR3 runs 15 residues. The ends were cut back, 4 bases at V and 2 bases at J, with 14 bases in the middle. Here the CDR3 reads CASSLRDNSNYGYTF. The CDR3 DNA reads TGTGCCAGCAGCCTAAGGGACAATAGCAACTATGGCTACACCTTC.

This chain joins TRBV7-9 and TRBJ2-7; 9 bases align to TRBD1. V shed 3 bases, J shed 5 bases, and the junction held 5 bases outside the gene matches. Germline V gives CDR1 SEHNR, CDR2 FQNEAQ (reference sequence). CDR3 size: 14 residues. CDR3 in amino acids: CASSLGTGFHEQYF. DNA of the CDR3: TGTGCCAGCAGCTTGGGGACAGGGTTTCACGAGCAGTACTTC.

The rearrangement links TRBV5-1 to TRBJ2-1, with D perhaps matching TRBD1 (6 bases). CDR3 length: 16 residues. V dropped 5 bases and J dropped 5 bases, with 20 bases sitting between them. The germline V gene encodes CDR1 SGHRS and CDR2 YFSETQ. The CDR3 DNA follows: TGCGCCAGCAGACGGTCTACGGGACAAGGACACAATGAGCAGTTCTTC. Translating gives CASRRSTGQGHNEQFF.

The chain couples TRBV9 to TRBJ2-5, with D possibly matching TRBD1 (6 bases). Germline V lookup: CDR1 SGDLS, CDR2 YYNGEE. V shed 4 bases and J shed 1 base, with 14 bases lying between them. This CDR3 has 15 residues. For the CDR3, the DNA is TGTGCCAGCAGCTCCCAGACAGGTCGCCAAGAGACCCAGTACTTC. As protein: CASSSQTGRQETQYF. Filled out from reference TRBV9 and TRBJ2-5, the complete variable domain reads DSGVTQTPKHLITATGQRVTLRCSPRSGDLSVYWYQQSLDQGLQFLIQYYNGEERAKGNILERFSAQQFPDLHSELNLSSLELGDSALYFCASSSQTGRQETQYFGPGTRLLVL.

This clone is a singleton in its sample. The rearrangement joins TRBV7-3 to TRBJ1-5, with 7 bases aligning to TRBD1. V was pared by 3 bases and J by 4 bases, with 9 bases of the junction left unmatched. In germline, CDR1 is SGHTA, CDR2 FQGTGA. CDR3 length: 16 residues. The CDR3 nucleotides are TGTGCCAGCAGCTTGGAGGGGGCGATGGGTAATCAGCCCCAGCATTTT. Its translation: CASSLEGAMGNQPQHF.

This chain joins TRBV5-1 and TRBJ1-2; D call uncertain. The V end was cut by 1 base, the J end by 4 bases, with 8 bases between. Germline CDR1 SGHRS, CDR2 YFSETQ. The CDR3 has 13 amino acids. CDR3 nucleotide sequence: TGCGCCAGCAGCTTGCGGGAGCCCTATGGCTACACCTTC. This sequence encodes CASSLREPYGYTF.

The CDR3 region is CASSLGQGSGDYGYTF. CDR3 DNA sequence: TGTGCCAGCAGCTTAGGACAGGGGTCAGGTGACTATGGCTACACCTTC. The V call is TRBV7-2, the J call TRBJ1-2, with 8 bases fitting TRBD1. With 1 base clipped from V and 3 bases from J, the junction kept 7 bases outside the gene matches. The CDR3 consists of 16 residues. Germline values: CDR1 SGHTA, CDR2 FQGNSA.

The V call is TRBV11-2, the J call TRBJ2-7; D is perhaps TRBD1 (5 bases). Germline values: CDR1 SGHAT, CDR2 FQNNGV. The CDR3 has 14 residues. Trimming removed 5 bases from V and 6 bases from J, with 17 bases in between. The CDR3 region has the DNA TGTGCCAGCAGCCCTTGGACCGAAGGGGTCGAGCAGTACTTC. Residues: CASSPWTEGVEQYF.

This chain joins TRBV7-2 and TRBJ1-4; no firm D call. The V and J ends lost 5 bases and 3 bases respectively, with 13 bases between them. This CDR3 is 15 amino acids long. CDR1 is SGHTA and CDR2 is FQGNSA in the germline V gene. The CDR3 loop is CASSPVESANEKLFF. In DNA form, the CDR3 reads TGTGCCAGCAGCCCAGTGGAGTCGGCTAATGAAAAACTGTTTTTT.

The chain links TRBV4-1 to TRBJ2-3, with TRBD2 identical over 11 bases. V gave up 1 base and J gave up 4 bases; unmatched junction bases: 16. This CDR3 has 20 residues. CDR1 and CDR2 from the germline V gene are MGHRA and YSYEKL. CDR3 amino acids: CASSQASDVSGRAYPDTQYF. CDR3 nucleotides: TGCGCCAGCAGCCAAGCCAGTGATGTTAGCGGGAGGGCCTATCCAGATACGCAGTATTTT.

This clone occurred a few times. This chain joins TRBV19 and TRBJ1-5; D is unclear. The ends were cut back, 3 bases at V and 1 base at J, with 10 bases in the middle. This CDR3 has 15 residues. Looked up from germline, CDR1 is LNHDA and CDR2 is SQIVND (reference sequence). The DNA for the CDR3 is TGTGCCAGTAGTATTGACCAGGTCAGCAATCAGCCCCAGCATTTT. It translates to CASSIDQVSNQPQHF.

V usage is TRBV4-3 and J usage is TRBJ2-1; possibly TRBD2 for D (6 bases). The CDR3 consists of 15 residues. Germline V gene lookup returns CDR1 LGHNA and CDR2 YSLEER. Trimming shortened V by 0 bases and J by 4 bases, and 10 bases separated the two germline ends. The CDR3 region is CASSQDLASYNEQFF. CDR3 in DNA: TGCGCCAGCAGCCAAGACCTAGCGTCTTACAATGAGCAGTTCTTC.

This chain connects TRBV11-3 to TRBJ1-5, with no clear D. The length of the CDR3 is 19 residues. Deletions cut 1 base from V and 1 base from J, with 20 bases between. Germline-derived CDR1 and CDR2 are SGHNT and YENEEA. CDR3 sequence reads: CASSLVPKVGDTSNQPQHF. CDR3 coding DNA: TGTGCCAGCAGCTTAGTACCTAAGGTCGGGGATACAAGCAATCAGCCCCAGCATTTT.